This T cell receptor (beta chain) was documented in a study of HIV-infected children after antiretroviral therapy interruption. This clonotype has ten or more counts. Treatment here: PENTA 11 planned treatment interruption arm or continuous ART arm. Cryopreserved PBMC samples required at least 5 million viable cells. A 3' RACE protocol on RNA, with unique molecular identifiers, produced the TCR library. TCRdb called the 3' RACE reads again in MiXCR, with one record for every CDR3 protein. The sample gives about 14,000 distinct CDR3 sequences, more than 3% of which show up once; approximately 34% is in the top ten. The receptor comes from a pool of human donors with HIV. The sequences come from CD45RO+ CD8+ T cells from PBMCs, pooled from several time points, collected from a donor given antiretroviral therapy, either interrupted or continuous. The subset was: memory CD8+ CD45RO+ CD45RA- T cells.

CDR3 region: CASSRQIAGESYNEQFF. Written as DNA, the CDR3 is TGCGCCAGCAGCCGACAAATAGCGGGGGAGTCCTACAATGAGCAGTTCTTC. The rearrangement uses TRBV4-3 and TRBJ2-1; 9 nucleotides align to TRBD2. V was pared by 4 bases and J by 1 base, with 8 bases of the junction left unmatched. The length of the CDR3 is 17 residues. Germline V lookup: CDR1 LGHNA, CDR2 YSLEER.